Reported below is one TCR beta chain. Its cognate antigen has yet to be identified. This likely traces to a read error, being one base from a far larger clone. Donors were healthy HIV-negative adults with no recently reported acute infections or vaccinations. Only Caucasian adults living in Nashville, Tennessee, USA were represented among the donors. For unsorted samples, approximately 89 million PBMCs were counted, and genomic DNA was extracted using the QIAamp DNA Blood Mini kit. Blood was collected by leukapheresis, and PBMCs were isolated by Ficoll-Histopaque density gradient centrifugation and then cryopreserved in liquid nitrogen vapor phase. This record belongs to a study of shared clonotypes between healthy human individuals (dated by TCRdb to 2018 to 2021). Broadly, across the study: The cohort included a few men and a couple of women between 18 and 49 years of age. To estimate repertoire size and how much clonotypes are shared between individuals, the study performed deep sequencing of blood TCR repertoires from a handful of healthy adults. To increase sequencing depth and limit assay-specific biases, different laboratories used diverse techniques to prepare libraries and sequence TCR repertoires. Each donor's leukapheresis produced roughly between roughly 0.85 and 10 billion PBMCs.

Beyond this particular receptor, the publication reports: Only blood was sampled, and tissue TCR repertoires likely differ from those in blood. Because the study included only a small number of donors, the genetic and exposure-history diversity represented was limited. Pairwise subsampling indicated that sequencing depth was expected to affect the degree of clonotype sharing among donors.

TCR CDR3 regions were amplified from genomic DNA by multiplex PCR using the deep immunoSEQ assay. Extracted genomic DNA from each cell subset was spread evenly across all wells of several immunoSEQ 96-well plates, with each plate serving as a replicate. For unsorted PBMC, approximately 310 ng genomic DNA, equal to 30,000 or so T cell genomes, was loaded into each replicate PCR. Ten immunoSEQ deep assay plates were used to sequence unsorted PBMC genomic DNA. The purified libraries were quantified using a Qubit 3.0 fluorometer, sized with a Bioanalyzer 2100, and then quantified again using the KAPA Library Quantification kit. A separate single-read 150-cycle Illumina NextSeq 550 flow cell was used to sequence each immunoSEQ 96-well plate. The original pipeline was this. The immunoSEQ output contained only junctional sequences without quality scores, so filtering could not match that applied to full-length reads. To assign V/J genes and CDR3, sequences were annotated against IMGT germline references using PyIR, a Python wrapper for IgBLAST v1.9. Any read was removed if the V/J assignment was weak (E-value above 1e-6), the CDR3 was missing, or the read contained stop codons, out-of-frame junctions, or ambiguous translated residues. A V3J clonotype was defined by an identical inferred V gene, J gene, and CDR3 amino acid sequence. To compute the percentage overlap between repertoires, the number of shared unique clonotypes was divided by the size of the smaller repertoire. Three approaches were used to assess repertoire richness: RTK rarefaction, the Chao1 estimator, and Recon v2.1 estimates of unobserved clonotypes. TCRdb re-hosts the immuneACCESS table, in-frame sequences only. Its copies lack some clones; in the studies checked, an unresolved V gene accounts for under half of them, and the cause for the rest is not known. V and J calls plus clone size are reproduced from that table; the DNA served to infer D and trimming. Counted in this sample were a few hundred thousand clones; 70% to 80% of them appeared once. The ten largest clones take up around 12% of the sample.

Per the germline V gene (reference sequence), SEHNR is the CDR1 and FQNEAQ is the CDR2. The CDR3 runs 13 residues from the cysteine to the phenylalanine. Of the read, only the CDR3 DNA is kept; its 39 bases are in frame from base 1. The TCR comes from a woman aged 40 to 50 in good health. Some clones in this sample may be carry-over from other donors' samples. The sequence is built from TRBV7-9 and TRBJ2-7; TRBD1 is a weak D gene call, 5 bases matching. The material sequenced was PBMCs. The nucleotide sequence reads TGTGCCGGCAGCTTAGGGGTTGGGCCCAGGCCGTACTTC. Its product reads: CAGSLGVGPRPYF.